This T cell receptor beta chain is from a study of control samples from healthy donors and cancer patients. Profiled with immunoSEQ multiplex PCR; TCRdb holds only in-frame clones, not every one. The table lists 95,000 to 100,000 clones, around 82% of them singletons, with about 2% in the top ten. This TCR was sampled from a man aged 60-69 years in good health. The sample consisted of blood.

CDR3 in amino acids: CASRSLQGYHEKLFF. CDR3 nucleotide sequence: TGTGCCAGCAGATCCTTACAGGGATATCATGAAAAACTGTTTTTT. V is TRBV27 and J is TRBJ1-4; TRBD1 is a possible D gene (6 bases). In germline, CDR1 is MNHEY, CDR2 SMNVEV (reference sequence). The CDR3 sequence is 15 residues long. V was cut by 6 bases and J by 6 bases, with 17 bases left in between. The whole variable domain, remainder taken from reference TRBV27 and TRBJ1-4, is EAQVTQNPRYLITVTGKKLTVTCSQNMNHEYMSWYRQDPGLGLRQIYYSMNVEVTDKGDVPEGYKVSRKEKRNFPLILESPSPNQTSLYFCASRSLQGYHEKLFFGSGTQLSVL.